Listed here are 4 T cell receptor beta chains from one sample, sequenced in a study of Ad26.COV2.S vaccination and SARS-CoV-2 variants. Sequencing was performed with immunoSEQ multiplex PCR; in TCRdb, only in-frame clones are kept and a portion is missing. The sample lists 400,000 to 450,000 clones; 92% were seen once. This sample's treatment: some 19 received Ad26.COV2.S at low or high dose, single or two shots; five or six received placebo; per-sample allocation not given. Each sample was drawn 63 days after the first injection (of vaccine or placebo). Sequenced material: peripheral blood, taken in a trial of Ad26.COV2.S vaccine versus placebo. These receptors were collected from a person aged 18-65 years who received the Ad26.COV2.S COVID-19 vaccine or a placebo.

This chain links TRBV11-2 with TRBJ1-1; a possible D gene is TRBD1 (5 bases). This CDR3 spans 15 amino acids. The germline V and J ends were trimmed by 9 bases and 3 bases, with 20 bases remaining between them. Germline assignment: CDR1 SGHAT and CDR2 FQNNGV. This CDR3 reads CASPIRAGRYTEAFF. The DNA for the CDR3 is TGTGCCAGTCCGATCAGGGCAGGGAGGTACACTGAAGCTTTCTTT.

The rearrangement joins TRBV11-2 to TRBJ1-2; possibly TRBD1 for D (6 bases). CDR1 is SGHAT and CDR2 is FQNNGV in the germline V gene. This CDR3 comprises 15 residues. Between the trimmed V and J ends, which lost 0 bases and 2 bases, there was a span of 10 bases. CDR3 DNA: TGTGCCAGCAGCTTAGATCGGAGGGGGAACTATGGCTACACCTTC. It translates to CASSLDRRGNYGYTF.

The gene calls are TRBV9 and TRBJ2-1; 7 nucleotides agree with TRBD1. Germline V lookup: CDR1 SGDLS, CDR2 YYNGEE. This CDR3 spans 15 amino acids. The ends lost 4 bases at V and 3 bases at J; junction bases unmatched: 7. CDR3 in DNA: TGTGCCAGCAGCCCCCACCAGGGGGACTACAATGAGCAGTTCTTC. Translating gives CASSPHQGDYNEQFF.

The genes are TRBV5-6 and TRBJ2-3; D might be TRBD1 or TRBD2, each matching 5 bases. This CDR3 is built from 14 residues. V lost 2 bases to trimming and J lost 1 base, with 8 bases between them. The germline gives CDR1 SGHDT, CDR2 YYEEEE. The CDR3 DNA sequence: TGTGCCAGCAGCTTCCGAGGGGGCACAGATACGCAGTATTTT. Its translation is CASSFRGGTDTQYF.